The 25 T cell receptor beta chains presented below share a single source sample, sequenced in a study of blood T cell repertoires in COVID-19. Assay used: immunoSEQ multiplex PCR; TCRdb lists only in-frame clones, some missing. The data hold 150,000 to 200,000 clones, with 88% observed a single time. Sequencing was performed on peripheral blood. These TCRs come from a human donor in a cohort sampled during active COVID-19.

The chain carries TRBV29-1 and TRBJ1-2; 9 bases align to TRBD1. J was trimmed by 4 bases and V by 4 bases; bases with no gene match: 7. Germline V gene data show CDR1 as SQVTM and CDR2 as ANQGSEA. The CDR3 is 14 residues long. CDR3 amino acids: CSVVGQGSSYGYTF. CDR3 DNA sequence: TGCAGCGTTGTAGGACAGGGGTCAAGCTATGGCTACACCTTC.

The chain carries TRBV19 and TRBJ2-1; the match to TRBD2 covers 11 bases. CDR1 is LNHDA, CDR2 SQIVND, per germline (reference sequence). With 6 bases clipped from V and 7 bases from J, the junction kept 8 bases outside the gene matches. CDR3 size: 15 residues. The CDR3 DNA sequence: TGTGCCAGTAGGACTAGCGGGGCACGGGGGAATGAGCAGTTCTTC. It is translated as CASRTSGARGNEQFF.

The chain uses TRBV4-3 and TRBJ2-7; D gene ambiguous. CDR3 length: 14 residues. V shed 0 bases and J shed 1 base, with 7 bases lying between them. In germline, CDR1 is LGHNA, CDR2 YSLEER. This CDR3 reads CASSQEVTSYEQYF. CDR3 coding DNA: TGCGCCAGCAGCCAAGAAGTTACTTCCTACGAGCAGTACTTC.

The genes are TRBV23-1 and TRBJ1-3; D is unclear. TRBV23-1 is classed as an ORF, of uncertain function. Trimming took off 3 bases at V and 4 bases at J, with 10 bases between the two ends. CDR3 length: 14 residues. CDR3 in DNA: TGCGCCAGCAGTCAGAGGTCGTGGGGAAACACCATATATTTT. Its protein product is CASSQRSWGNTIYF.

This chain joins TRBV2 and TRBJ2-2; 7 positions agree with TRBD1. The length of the CDR3 is 15 residues. Germline values: CDR1 SNHLY, CDR2 FYNNEI. The J segment lost 2 bases and the V segment lost 4 bases, leaving 4 bases of the junction unmatched. This CDR3 reads CASSVRGHNTGELFF. CDR3 nucleotides: TGTGCCAGCAGTGTGAGGGGGCACAACACCGGGGAGCTGTTTTTT.

This chain links TRBV4-3 with TRBJ2-3; TRBD2 matches at 10 bases. The length of the CDR3 is 15 residues. The V gene's germline CDR1 is LGHNA and CDR2 YSLEER. V shed 2 bases and J 3 bases; nucleotides not matched to a gene: 2. The CDR3 DNA follows: TGCGCCAGCAGCCAATGGACTAGCGGTACAGATACGCAGTATTTT. It encodes CASSQWTSGTDTQYF.

This clone occurred a few times. The J gene is TRBJ2-7, the V gene TRBV14; 7 bases are shared with TRBD2. V lost 6 bases and J lost 2; bases outside the gene matches: 13. The CDR3 spans 16 residues. The germline V gene has CDR1 SGHDN and CDR2 FVKESK. CDR3 in DNA: TGTGCCAGCAGTCTTCTCGATGGGGGGGATACCTACGAGCAGTACTTC. Its protein is CASSLLDGGDTYEQYF.

The chain is built from TRBV6-5 and TRBJ1-1; 8 nucleotides align to TRBD1. CDR3 length: 13 amino acids. Trimming took 6 bases from V and 5 from J; bases not matched to a gene: 5. The germline gives CDR1 MNHEY, CDR2 SVGAGI. The CDR3 bases are TGTGCCAGCAGGCAGGGGGCGAGGACTGAAGCTTTCTTT. The encoded protein is CASRQGARTEAFF.

V and J are TRBV3-1 (or the pseudogene TRBV3-2) and TRBJ2-1, with 7 bases that match TRBD2. Germline assignment: CDR1 LGHDT and CDR2 YNNKEL (reference sequence). The V segment lost 0 bases and the J segment 8 bases; nucleotides outside the gene matches: 13. CDR3 length: 17 amino acids. CDR3 nucleotides: TGTGCCAGCAGCCAAGAGAGGTTAGCGGGTCGTGGTCATGAGCAGTTCTTC. Its protein product is CASSQERLAGRGHEQFF.

The DNA of the CDR3 is TGTGCCAGCAGCTTAGGGGCGGGGTTAGAAGCTTTCTTT. This sequence encodes CASSLGAGLEAFF. This chain uses TRBV11-2 with TRBJ1-1, with unresolved D. The germline V and J ends were trimmed by 1 base and 8 bases, with 11 bases remaining between them. Germline V gene data show CDR1 as SGHAT and CDR2 as FQNNGV. CDR3 length: 13 amino acids. Supplemented by reference TRBV11-2 and TRBJ1-1, the full variable domain reads EAGVAQSPRYKIIEKRQSVAFWCNPISGHATLYWYQQILGQGPKLLIQFQNNGVVDDSQLPKDRFSAERLKGVDSTLKIQPAKLEDSAVYLCASSLGAGLEAFFGQGTRLTVV.

The rearrangement uses TRBV5-1 and TRBJ2-5; 10 bases agree with TRBD2. The CDR3 runs 17 residues. From germline, CDR1 is SGHRS and CDR2 YFSETQ. J was trimmed by 2 bases and V by 3 bases; bases with no gene match: 10. The CDR3 DNA reads TGCGCCAGCAGCTCGCCAAAGGGACTAGCGACTCAAGAGACCCAGTACTTC. Its translation: CASSSPKGLATQETQYF.

J is TRBJ2-3 and V is TRBV6-2 or TRBV6-3; no clear D gene. Germline CDR1 and CDR2: MNHEY and SVGEGT. V gave up 5 bases and J gave up 2 bases, with 11 bases separating them. The CDR3 spans 14 residues. CDR3 DNA sequence: TGTGCCAGCAGTATTATGGGCACCACAGATACGCAGTATTTT. Residues: CASSIMGTTDTQYF.

The rearrangement uses TRBV5-1 and TRBJ2-5; D unclear. The germline CDR1 and CDR2 sequences are SGHRS and YFSETQ. The CDR3 has 12 residues. V was clipped by 0 bases and J by 3 bases, with 3 bases between them. The CDR3 here is CASSLGEETQYF. The DNA for the CDR3 is TGCGCCAGCAGCTTGGGAGAAGAGACCCAGTACTTC.

DNA for the CDR3: TGTGCCAGCAGCCCCCATCCCCTCCGGGACAGGGTTTATGGAGCTTTCTTT. It translates to CASSPHPLRDRVYGAFF. The J gene is TRBJ1-1, the V gene TRBV7-8; 9 nucleotides line up with TRBD1. CDR1 is SGHVS, CDR2 FQNEAQ, per germline. This CDR3 is built from 17 residues. With 5 bases clipped from V and 10 bases from J, the junction kept 20 bases outside the gene matches. Based on the CDR3 plus reference TRBV7-8 and TRBJ1-1, the full variable domain is GAGVSQSPRYKVAKRGQDVALRCDPISGHVSLFWYQQALGQGPEFLTYFQNEAQLDKSGLPSDRFFAERPEGSVSTLKIQRTQQEDSAVYLCASSPHPLRDRVYGAFFGQGTRLTVV.

The V and J genes are TRBV7-2 and TRBJ2-1; maybe TRBD1 (6 bases). V was cut by 5 bases and J by 3 bases, with 17 bases left in between. CDR1 is SGHTA, CDR2 FQGNSA, per germline. This CDR3 is 16 amino acids long. This CDR3 is CASSGVGKGVYNEQFF. In DNA form, the CDR3 reads TGTGCCAGCAGCGGCGTTGGGAAGGGGGTCTACAATGAGCAGTTCTTC.

The chain links TRBV4-1 to TRBJ1-2; D uncertain. The ends were cut back, 8 bases at V and 1 base at J, with 5 bases in the middle. Germline-derived CDR1 and CDR2 are MGHRA and YSYEKL. This CDR3 region has 11 residues. This chain's CDR3 is CASGVNYGYTF. CDR3 sequence (DNA): TGCGCCAGCGGAGTTAACTATGGCTACACCTTC.

This chain uses TRBV15 with TRBJ1-2; TRBD1 is a possible D gene (6 bases). Trimming cost V 4 bases and J 2 bases, with 17 bases left between them. The germline gives CDR1 LNHNV, CDR2 YYDKDF (reference sequence). The CDR3 totals 16 residues. The CDR3 nucleotides are TGTGCCACCAGCAAGGGCAGGGGAATGCAAAACTATGGCTACACCTTC. It translates to CATSKGRGMQNYGYTF.

The CDR3 reads CASSIDQWGESTGELFF. As DNA, the CDR3 is TGTGCCAGTAGTATAGATCAATGGGGGGAGAGCACCGGGGAGCTGTTTTTT. The rearrangement uses TRBV19 and TRBJ2-2; maybe TRBD2 (6 bases). Trimming shortened V by 0 bases and J by 4 bases, and 15 bases separated the two germline ends. Germline assignment: CDR1 LNHDA and CDR2 SQIVND (reference sequence). The length of the CDR3 is 17 residues.

The chain uses TRBV19 and TRBJ2-7; 9 bases agree with TRBD1. The germline CDR1 and CDR2 sequences are LNHDA and SQIVND (reference sequence). The CDR3 runs to 14 residues. Trimming at V came to 6 bases and at J to 2 bases, leaving 5 bases not matched to a gene. DNA for the CDR3: TGTGCCAGTAGGGACAGGGGACAACCCTACGAGCAGTACTTC. Translation: CASRDRGQPYEQYF.

The V and J genes are TRBV19 and TRBJ2-7, with 7 bases that match TRBD1. This CDR3 spans 14 amino acids. Trimming cost V 6 bases and J 6 bases; bases outside gene matches: 11. The V gene's germline CDR1 is LNHDA and CDR2 SQIVND (reference sequence). In nucleotides, the CDR3 is TGTGCCAGTAGCAACACCGGGACAGTCGGCGAGCAGTACTTC. Encoded protein: CASSNTGTVGEQYF.

The chain joins TRBV5-1 to TRBJ2-7; tentatively, D is TRBD2 (6 bases). The germline V and J ends were trimmed by 0 bases and 13 bases, with 23 bases remaining between them. CDR1 and CDR2 from the germline V gene are SGHRS and YFSETQ. CDR3 length: 15 residues. The CDR3 DNA reads TGCGCCAGCAGCTTGGGCGCGGGACTCCTCGGAGATTTATACTTC. Protein product: CASSLGAGLLGDLYF.

The rearrangement uses TRBV29-1 and TRBJ1-5; D gene uncertain. The germline V gene encodes CDR1 SQVTM and CDR2 ANQGSEA. The germline V and J ends were trimmed by 4 bases and 0 bases, with 4 bases remaining between them. The CDR3 loop spans 12 amino acids. The CDR3 nucleotides read TGCAGCGTTGCCAGTAGCAATCAGCCCCAGCATTTT. Translated: CSVASSNQPQHF.

V gene TRBV30 combines with J gene TRBJ2-7; weak D call: TRBD1 (5 bases). Germline V gene data show CDR1 as GTSNPN and CDR2 as SVGIG (reference sequence). Trimming left V 8 bases short and J 6 bases short, with 20 bases between. The CDR3 runs to 13 residues. CDR3 in DNA: TGTGCCGCTAGGGGTTATCGTTTCGGCGAGCAGTACTTC. Amino acids: CAARGYRFGEQYF.

In its sample, this clone was seen once. The V and J genes are TRBV15 and TRBJ2-2; tentatively, D is TRBD1 (5 bases). With 1 base removed from V and 4 bases from J, the gap between germline ends came to 13 bases. The CDR3 is made up of 16 amino acids. Germline assignment: CDR1 LNHNV and CDR2 YYDKDF (reference sequence). In nucleotides, the CDR3 is TGTGCCACCAGCAGAGGTGGGGCAGAAGTCACCGGGGAGCTGTTTTTT. This encodes CATSRGGAEVTGELFF.

This clone was counted once. The chain is built from TRBV2 and TRBJ1-3; a possible D gene is TRBD1 (5 bases). V gave up 2 bases and J gave up 4 bases, with 15 bases separating them. The CDR3 is 16 amino acids. Germline V gene sequence: CDR1 SNHLY, CDR2 FYNNEI. CDR3 in DNA: TGTGCCAGCAGTGAAAATTTCGTCTGGGGCGGAAACACCATATATTTT. As protein: CASSENFVWGGNTIYF.